This TCR beta chain emerged from a study of shared clonotypes between healthy human individuals (dated by TCRdb to 2020 to 2021). Looking at the study overall: The cohort comprised a couple of women and a few men aged 18 to 49 years. Libraries were prepared and TCR repertoires were sequenced by different laboratories using diverse techniques, in order to increase sequencing depth and limit assay-specific biases. Each donor's leukapheresis produced roughly between roughly 0.85 and 9.5 billion PBMCs. To estimate repertoire size and how much clonotypes are shared between individuals, the study performed deep sequencing of blood TCR repertoires from roughly five healthy adults. For each donor, three plates each were used for CD4 naive and CD4 memory, two plates were used for CD8 naive, and one plate was used for CD8 memory. Overall results and qualifications from the work: Pairwise subsampling led to the expectation that sequencing depth would affect the degree of clonotype sharing among donors. Naive subsets generally had larger estimated clonotype richness than memory subsets. Because the study included only a small number of donors, the genetic and exposure-history diversity represented was limited. Clonotypes shared by all four sorted-subset donors showed higher generation probabilities than non-shared clonotypes. Rarefaction of sorted-subset datasets indicated incomplete sequencing despite the large sequencing depth. Approximately 5% of naive CD4, 3.5% of naive CD8, approximately 2.2% of memory CD4, and about 0.4% of memory CD8 clonotypes were shared across several donors. Sampling was restricted to blood, and TCR repertoires in tissues likely differ from the TCR repertoires found in blood.

The germline V gene supplies CDR1 SGHTA and CDR2 FQGNSA. Germline trimming: 1 base from V, 6 bases from J; junction bases outside gene matches: 14. The CDR3 starts with the cysteine, ends with the phenylalanine, and has 18 residues. Only the CDR3 DNA stays, 54 bases, in frame from base 1. Using the deep immunoSEQ assay, TCR CDR3 regions were amplified from genomic DNA by multiplex PCR. Extracted genomic DNA from each cell subset was spread evenly across all wells of several immunoSEQ 96-well plates, with each plate serving as a replicate. For sorted subsets, about 210 ng of genomic DNA, equivalent to 25,000 to 35,000 T cell genomes, went into each replicate PCR. Purified libraries were measured with a Qubit 3.0 fluorometer, size-checked on a Bioanalyzer 2100, and measured again with the KAPA Library Quantification kit. Every immunoSEQ 96-well plate was sequenced on a separate single-read 150-cycle Illumina NextSeq 550 flow cell. Processing in the source paper ran as follows. Because only junctional sequences without quality scores were contained in the immunoSEQ output, filtering matching that applied to full-length reads could not be performed. To assign V/J genes and CDR3, sequences were annotated against IMGT germline references using PyIR, a Python wrapper for IgBLAST v1.9. Reads were removed for weak V/J assignments (E-value above 1e-6), missing CDR3, stop codons, out-of-frame junctions, or ambiguous translated residues. V3J clonotypes were defined by identical inferred V gene, J gene, and CDR3 amino acid sequence. Percentage overlap between repertoires was computed as shared unique clonotypes divided by the size of the smaller repertoire. Richness of each repertoire was evaluated using RTK rarefaction, the Chao1 estimator, and Recon v2.1 estimates of unobserved clonotypes. Generation probabilities were computed with OLGA for all TCRbeta clonotypes obtained by the gDNA method from a handful of donors. TCRdb's version of the immuneACCESS table is confined to in-frame rearrangements and falls short of the full clone set. An unresolved V gene accounts for under half of the shortfall where checked; the remainder is of unknown origin. V and J calls and clone size follow that table, whereas D and trimming were derived from the DNA. Within this sample are fewer than 1.8 million clones, with approximately 98.5% of them counted one time only. Approximately 0.38% of the sample goes to the ten largest clones.

As concerns this clone: No antigen is known for it. Nothing much larger sits one base from this clone, and base qualities are not available.

The donors were healthy, HIV-negative adults with no recently reported acute infections or vaccinations. Every donor was a Caucasian adult living in Nashville, Tennessee, USA. CD4+ T cells were enriched through magnetic negative selection, after which naive cells were positively selected on CD45RA and the remaining negative fraction served as the memory subset. Blood was obtained by leukapheresis, after which PBMCs were separated by Ficoll-Histopaque density gradient centrifugation and cryopreserved in liquid nitrogen vapor phase. Analytical flow cytometry was used to check the purity and quantity of each magnetically sorted T cell population. From each sorted fraction, genomic DNA was isolated and quantified by UV absorbance on a Nanodrop 2000c.

The clonotype originates from a man aged 30 to 45 in good health. Material: naive CD4+ T cells sorted from blood. The cell subset or site label on this specimen signifies: CD45RA+ positively selected. The V and J genes are TRBV7-2 and TRBJ2-1, with 8 middle bases fitting TRBD2. CDR3 loop: CASSLVSGTGGGSNEQFF. The nucleotide sequence is TGTGCCAGCAGCTTAGTTAGCGGGACCGGAGGGGGGTCCAATGAGCAGTTCTTC. Outside the CDR3, residues come from the reference TRBV7-2 and TRBJ2-1 proteins, so the full variable domain is: GAGVSQSPSNKVTEKGKDVELRCDPISGHTALYWYRQSLGQGLEFLIYFQGNSAPDKSGLPSDRFSAERTGGSVSTLTIQRTQQEDSAVYLCASSLVSGTGGGSNEQFFGPGTRLTVL.